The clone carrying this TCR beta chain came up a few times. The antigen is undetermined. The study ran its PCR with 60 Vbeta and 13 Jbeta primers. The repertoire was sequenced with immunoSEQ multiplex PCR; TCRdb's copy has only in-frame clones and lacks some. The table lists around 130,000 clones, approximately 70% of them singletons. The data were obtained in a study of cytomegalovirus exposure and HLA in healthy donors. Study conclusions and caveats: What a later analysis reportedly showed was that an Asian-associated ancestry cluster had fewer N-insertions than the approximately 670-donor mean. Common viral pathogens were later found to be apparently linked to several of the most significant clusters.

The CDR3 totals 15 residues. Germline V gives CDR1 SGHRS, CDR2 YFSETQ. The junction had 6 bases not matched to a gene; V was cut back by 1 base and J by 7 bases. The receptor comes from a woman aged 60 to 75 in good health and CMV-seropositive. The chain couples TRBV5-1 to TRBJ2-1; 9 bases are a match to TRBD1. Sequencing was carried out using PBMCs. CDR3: CASSLTGTGLNEQFF. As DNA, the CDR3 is TGCGCCAGCAGCTTGACGGGGACAGGGTTGAATGAGCAGTTCTTC.